This T cell receptor beta chain was documented in a study of blood T cell repertoires in COVID-19. Whole-study context: PBMCs, B-cell-depleted T cells, or T cells were the source of the cDNA or gDNA that made up the material.

The CDR3 consists of 14 residues. The V gene's germline CDR1 is MNHEY and CDR2 SMNVEV (reference sequence). The J segment lost 2 bases and the V segment lost 5 bases, leaving 5 bases of the junction unmatched. In the original processing: By means of reference gene primer amplification, nucleated cell counts were estimated. The repertoire was sequenced with immunoSEQ multiplex PCR; TCRdb's copy has only in-frame clones and lacks some. V and J calls and clone size come straight from that table; D and trimming were deduced from the DNA. The sample shows roughly 100,000 clones, around 86% of them seen only once.

Sequenced sample: peripheral blood. The chain employs TRBV27 and TRBJ1-2, with 7 bases that match TRBD1. The origin of this receptor is a man aged 45-65 years with acute or convalescent COVID-19. This CDR3 reads CASSPRQGNYGYTF. DNA for the CDR3: TGTGCCAGCAGTCCAAGACAGGGAAACTATGGCTACACCTTC.